The 28 T cell receptor beta chains listed next were all sequenced from one sample in a study of blood T cell repertoires in COVID-19. Produced via immunoSEQ multiplex PCR; TCRdb's table is partial and in-frame only. The repertoire holds approximately 86,000 clones, with 70% to 90% as singletons. What was sequenced was peripheral blood. The receptors shown here come from a man over 45 with acute or convalescent COVID-19.

The V and J genes are TRBV10-3 and TRBJ2-1; TRBD2 is a possible D gene (7 bases). The V and J ends lost 8 bases and 6 bases respectively, with 23 bases between them. The length of the CDR3 is 16 residues. The germline CDR1 and CDR2 sequences are ENHRY and SYGVKD. In nucleotides, the CDR3 is TGTGCCATCGGGTGGGGGGGCGGTAGGTCCGGCAATGAGCAGTTCTTC. Encoded protein: CAIGWGGGRSGNEQFF.

The count of this clone is one. The rearrangement joins TRBV19 to TRBJ2-2; 11 bases agree with TRBD1. V gave up 7 bases and J gave up 6 bases; unmatched junction bases: 7. The CDR3 length is 15 residues. Germline CDR1 and CDR2: LNHDA and SQIVND (reference sequence). The CDR3 spells CASIGTGGGAGELFF. The CDR3 coding sequence is TGTGCCAGTATCGGGACAGGGGGAGGAGCCGGGGAGCTGTTTTTT.

This sequence joins TRBV9 and TRBJ1-3; 8 bases map to TRBD1. The junction had 5 bases not matched to a gene; V was cut back by 4 bases and J by 2 bases. The CDR3 extends over 15 amino acids. Germline V gene data show CDR1 as SGDLS and CDR2 as YYNGEE. DNA of the CDR3: TGTGCCAGCAGCTCGGACAGGGAAGCTGGAAACACCATATATTTT. As protein: CASSSDREAGNTIYF.

The table lists this clone with a count of one. The V call is TRBV3-1 (or the pseudogene TRBV3-2), the J call TRBJ2-1, with D possibly being TRBD2 (7 bases). The V and J ends lost 3 bases and 9 bases respectively, with 15 bases between them. The CDR3 loop spans 14 amino acids. Germline-derived CDR1 and CDR2 are LGHDT and YNNKEL (reference sequence). The CDR3 region has the DNA TGTGCCAGCAGCCAGGGGGGGCGGTTCGGTGAGCAGTTCTTC. As protein: CASSQGGRFGEQFF.

With regard to this clone: A read error may account for a junction end that differs from germline. The rearrangement joins TRBV7-9 to TRBJ2-7; 7 bases line up with TRBD1. The CDR3 is 11 amino acids. Looked up from germline, CDR1 is SEHNR and CDR2 is FQNEAQ (reference sequence). Here the CDR3 DNA reads TGTGCCAGCAGCCCGTTTGGGACAGAGGAGTTC. It is translated as CASSPFGTEEF.

The gene calls are TRBV5-4 and TRBJ1-2; a possible D gene is TRBD1 (6 bases). Per germline, CDR1 SGHNT and CDR2 YYREEE (reference sequence). The CDR3 totals 15 residues. V was cut by 0 bases and J by 2 bases, with 11 bases left in between. CDR3 sequence (DNA): TGTGCCAGCAGCTTGGTGGGAGGGACAAACTATGGCTACACCTTC. It yields the protein CASSLVGGTNYGYTF. The variable domain in full, completed from reference TRBV5-4 and TRBJ1-2, reads ETGVTQSPTHLIKTRGQQVTLRCSSQSGHNTVSWYQQALGQGPQFIFQYYREEENGRGNFPPRFSGLQFPNYSSELNVNALELDDSALYLCASSLVGGTNYGYTFGSGTRLTVV.

This clone has just one count. The chain combines TRBV30 with TRBJ1-4; D is perhaps TRBD1 (6 bases). The ends were cut back, 3 bases at V and 5 bases at J, with 7 bases in the middle. Germline V gives CDR1 GTSNPN, CDR2 SVGIG (reference sequence). The CDR3 spans 12 residues. This CDR3 is CAWSTGNEKLFF. CDR3 nucleotides: TGTGCCTGGAGCACAGGGAATGAAAAACTGTTTTTT.

V usage is TRBV5-1 and J usage is TRBJ1-3; D unresolved. There are 15 residues in the CDR3. Trimming shortened V by 0 bases and J by 4 bases, and 11 bases separated the two germline ends. The germline V gene encodes CDR1 SGHRS and CDR2 YFSETQ. DNA for the CDR3: TGCGCCAGCAGCTTGGTCGAGGGTTCAGGAAACACCATATATTTT. This sequence encodes CASSLVEGSGNTIYF.

V is TRBV5-6 and J is TRBJ2-3, with D perhaps TRBD2 (6 bases). Germline CDR1 is SGHDT and CDR2 is YYEEEE. The CDR3 extends over 16 amino acids. V lost 1 base, J lost 1 base, and 13 bases lay in between. CDR3 bases: TGTGCCAGCAGCTTGCCTGGGGGGTGGGGCACAGATACGCAGTATTTT. It yields the protein CASSLPGGWGTDTQYF.

The genes are TRBV23-1 and TRBJ1-1, with 7 bases matching TRBD1. TRBV23-1 is reported as an ORF; its role is uncertain. The CDR3 sequence is 18 residues long. Trimming took 0 bases from V and 1 from J; bases not matched to a gene: 11. CDR3 in amino acids: CASSQSCSYRGRNTEAFF. The CDR3 DNA is TGCGCCAGCAGTCAATCTTGTTCTTACAGGGGTCGGAACACTGAAGCTTTCTTT.

V usage is TRBV3-1 (or the pseudogene TRBV3-2) and J usage is TRBJ1-2; D perhaps matches TRBD1 (5 bases). Germline V gene lookup returns CDR1 LGHDT and CDR2 YNNKEL (reference sequence). Between the trimmed V and J ends, which lost 1 base and 8 bases, there was a span of 8 bases. CDR3 length: 12 amino acids. The CDR3 DNA reads TGTGCCAGCAGCCAAGTACAGGCCGGCTACACCTTC. Translating gives CASSQVQAGYTF.

This clone was observed a handful of times. The chain combines TRBV5-6 with TRBJ1-2, with TRBD1 as a possible D gene (6 bases). Germline V gives CDR1 SGHDT, CDR2 YYEEEE. The V end lost 1 base, the J end lost 7 bases, and 14 bases lay between the germline ends. The CDR3 covers 14 residues. CDR3 protein: CASSLNIPRGGYTF. The CDR3 bases are TGTGCCAGCAGCTTGAATATCCCCAGGGGTGGCTACACCTTC.

This chain uses TRBV7-9 with TRBJ1-5, with a possible D match to TRBD1 (5 bases). The germline V gene encodes CDR1 SEHNR and CDR2 FQNEAQ (reference sequence). V was cut by 3 bases and J by 3 bases, with 9 bases left in between. This CDR3 is 14 amino acids long. The CDR3 here is CASSFIGHNQPQHF. CDR3 DNA: TGTGCCAGCAGCTTCATCGGACACAATCAGCCCCAGCATTTT. Full variable domain (rest looked up from reference TRBV7-9 and TRBJ1-5): DTGVSQNPRHKITKRGQNVTFRCDPISEHNRLYWYRQTLGQGPEFLTYFQNEAQLEKSRLLSDRFSAERPKGSFSTLEIQRTEQGDSAMYLCASSFIGHNQPQHFGDGTRLSIL.

This chain links TRBV12-3 or TRBV12-4 with TRBJ1-1; D possibly corresponds to TRBD1 (5 bases). This CDR3 is built from 13 residues. Trimming pared 6 bases from V and 1 base from J, leaving 9 bases between. As DNA, the CDR3 is TGTGCCAGCAGCCGACAGCAGAACACTGAAGCTTTCTTT. This sequence encodes CASSRQQNTEAFF.

The rearrangement uses TRBV10-3 and TRBJ1-6; 11 bases line up with TRBD1. This CDR3 comprises 17 residues. Germline V gene sequence: CDR1 ENHRY, CDR2 SYGVKD. The J segment lost 0 bases and the V segment lost 7 bases, leaving 5 bases of the junction unmatched. The CDR3 protein is CAIKGTGGDSYNSPLHF. For the CDR3, the DNA is TGTGCCATCAAGGGGACAGGGGGAGACTCCTATAATTCACCCCTCCACTTT.

V gene TRBV15 combines with J gene TRBJ1-3; possible D gene TRBD1, 6 bases. The CDR3 spans 15 residues. The germline V gene encodes CDR1 LNHNV and CDR2 YYDKDF (reference sequence). V lost 0 bases to trimming and J lost 3 bases, with 9 bases between them. CDR3 DNA: TGTGCCACCAGCAGAGAGCCAGGGGATGGAAACACCATATATTTT. Its translation: CATSREPGDGNTIYF.

V and J are TRBV29-1 and TRBJ1-2; TRBD1 might be the D (6 bases). Germline V lookup: CDR1 SQVTM, CDR2 ANQGSEA. Deletions cut 7 bases from V and 0 bases from J, with 12 bases between. The CDR3 sequence is 13 residues long. CDR3 sequence: CSDTQGANYGYTF. The CDR3 bases are TGCAGCGACACACAGGGAGCTAACTATGGCTACACCTTC.

The rearrangement uses TRBV11-3 and TRBJ2-5, with 8 nucleotides matching TRBD2. Germline V gene lookup returns CDR1 SGHNT and CDR2 YENEEA. The CDR3 extends over 16 amino acids. The ends lost 8 bases at V and 5 bases at J; junction bases unmatched: 16. The CDR3 bases are TGTGCCAGCTCTCGGGGGGGACTAGGGGCGGCGGAGACCCAGTACTTC. Amino acids: CASSRGGLGAAETQYF.

CDR3 sequence: CASRLPYSYGYTF. The DNA of the CDR3 is TGTGCCAGCAGATTACCTTACAGCTATGGCTACACCTTC. J is TRBJ1-2 and V is TRBV25-1, with no clear D. V lost 6 bases to trimming and J lost 4 bases, with 12 bases between them. The germline V gene has CDR1 MGHDK and CDR2 SYGVNS. This CDR3 is built from 13 residues.

The V and J genes are TRBV6-1 and TRBJ1-1; a weak D match, TRBD1 (5 bases). CDR3 length: 14 residues. Trimming pared 3 bases from V and 5 bases from J, leaving 13 bases between. CDR1 is MNHNS, CDR2 SASEGT, per germline. CDR3 in amino acids: CASSESWGGTEAFF. In DNA form, the CDR3 reads TGTGCCAGCAGTGAGAGTTGGGGGGGGACTGAAGCTTTCTTT.

The chain uses TRBV21-1 and TRBJ1-4; the D call TRBD1 from the table was never checked on the DNA. TRBV21-1 represents a pseudogene. This CDR3 has 11 residues. In nucleotides, the CDR3 is TGTGCCAGGGGGGCGAATGAAAAACTGTTTTTT. It is translated as CARGANEKLFF.

DNA of the CDR3: TGCGCCAGCAGCTTGGAACTCTCCTATAATTCACCCCTCCACTTT. Protein sequence: CASSLELSYNSPLHF. The gene calls are TRBV5-1 and TRBJ1-6; no clear D. The CDR3 extends over 15 amino acids. Trimming removed 0 bases at V and 0 bases at J, with 4 bases between. Germline loops: CDR1 SGHRS, CDR2 YFSETQ.

This clone occurred a few times. The chain joins TRBV7-9 to TRBJ1-5; D unresolved. CDR1 is SEHNR and CDR2 is FQNEAQ in the germline V gene (reference sequence). The CDR3 covers 13 residues. V was pared by 6 bases and J by 4 bases, with 10 bases between. This chain's CDR3 is CASRGEGNQPQHF. CDR3 DNA sequence: TGTGCCAGCAGGGGCGAGGGTAATCAGCCCCAGCATTTT. Looking up the rest from reference TRBV7-9 and TRBJ1-5 gives the full variable domain: DTGVSQNPRHKITKRGQNVTFRCDPISEHNRLYWYRQTLGQGPEFLTYFQNEAQLEKSRLLSDRFSAERPKGSFSTLEIQRTEQGDSAMYLCASRGEGNQPQHFGDGTRLSIL.

This clone occurred a few times. This chain links TRBV12-3 or TRBV12-4 with TRBJ1-2; D might be TRBD1 (5 bases). The CDR3 is 12 residues long. The ends were cut back, 6 bases at V and 4 bases at J, with 9 bases in the middle. Written as DNA, the CDR3 is TGTGCCAGCAGCCAGGGAGGCTATGGCTACACCTTC. This encodes CASSQGGYGYTF.

This rearrangement joins TRBV29-1 to TRBJ2-1; D ambiguous. This CDR3 comprises 15 residues. Germline CDR1 reads SQVTM; CDR2 reads ANQGSEA. Deletions cut 2 bases from V and 6 bases from J, with 17 bases between. The CDR3 sequence is CSVEPPASVINEQFF. The CDR3 DNA reads as TGCAGCGTTGAACCCCCGGCCAGCGTAATCAATGAGCAGTTCTTC.

The chain has TRBV9 and TRBJ1-2, with D perhaps TRBD1 (5 bases). In germline, CDR1 is SGDLS, CDR2 YYNGEE. CDR3 length: 16 amino acids. The V gene lost 2 bases and the J gene lost 6 bases, with 20 bases spanning the gap. The CDR3 is CASSVETVFAIDGYTF. CDR3 bases: TGTGCCAGCAGCGTCGAGACAGTTTTCGCTATCGATGGCTACACCTTC.

J is TRBJ2-5 and V is TRBV6-6; 8 nucleotides match TRBD2. This CDR3 has 16 residues. Per the germline V gene, CDR1 is MNHNY and CDR2 is SVGAGI (reference sequence). The J segment lost 1 base and the V segment lost 2 bases, leaving 6 bases of the junction unmatched. The DNA of the CDR3 is TGTGCCAGCAGTTACGGCGGGGGGCCCTTCCAAGAGACCCAGTACTTC. The encoded protein is CASSYGGGPFQETQYF.

The chain combines TRBV7-9 with TRBJ1-3; D is perhaps TRBD1 (6 bases). This CDR3 has 15 residues. Per germline, CDR1 SEHNR and CDR2 FQNEAQ (reference sequence). Trimming took 1 base from V and 2 from J, leaving 9 bases between them. CDR3 nucleotides: TGTGCCAGCAGCTTAGGAGGGACAACTGGAAACACCATATATTTT. Protein: CASSLGGTTGNTIYF.